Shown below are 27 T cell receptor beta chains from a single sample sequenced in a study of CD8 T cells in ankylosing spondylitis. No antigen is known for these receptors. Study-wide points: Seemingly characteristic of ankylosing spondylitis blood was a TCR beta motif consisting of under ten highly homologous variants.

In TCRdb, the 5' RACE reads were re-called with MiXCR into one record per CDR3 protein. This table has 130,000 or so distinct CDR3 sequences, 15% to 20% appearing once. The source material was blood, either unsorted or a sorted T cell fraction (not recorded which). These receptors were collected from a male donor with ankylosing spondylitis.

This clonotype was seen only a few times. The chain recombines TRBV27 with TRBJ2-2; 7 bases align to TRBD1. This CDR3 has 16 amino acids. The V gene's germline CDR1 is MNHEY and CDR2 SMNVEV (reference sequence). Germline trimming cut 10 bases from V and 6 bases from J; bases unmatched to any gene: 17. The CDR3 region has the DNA TGTGCCATCCCCAGAGGCGTACAGGGGATCTCCGGGGAGCTGTTTTTT. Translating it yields CAIPRGVQGISGELFF.

This chain's CDR3 is CATSRRGGSGQGDEQYF. The CDR3, as DNA: TGTGCCACCAGCCGACGAGGAGGGTCGGGACAGGGCGACGAGCAGTACTTC. The chain employs TRBV15 and TRBJ2-7; 9 nucleotides line up with TRBD1. Germline V lookup: CDR1 LNHNV, CDR2 YYDKDF (reference sequence). The ends lost 5 bases at V and 5 bases at J; junction bases unmatched: 16. The CDR3 contains 17 residues.

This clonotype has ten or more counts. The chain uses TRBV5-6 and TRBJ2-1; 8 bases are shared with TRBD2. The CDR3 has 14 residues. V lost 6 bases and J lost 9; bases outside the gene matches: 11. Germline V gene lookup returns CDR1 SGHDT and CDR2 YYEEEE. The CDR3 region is CASMVSGSNGEQFF. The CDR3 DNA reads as TGTGCCAGCATGGTAAGCGGGAGTAATGGTGAGCAGTTCTTC.

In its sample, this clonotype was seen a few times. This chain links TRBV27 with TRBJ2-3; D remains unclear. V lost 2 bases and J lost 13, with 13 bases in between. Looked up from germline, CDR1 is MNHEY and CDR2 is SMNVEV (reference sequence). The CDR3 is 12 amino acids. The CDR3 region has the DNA TGTGCCAGCAGTTTAACTTTCGGCCGCGAGTATTTT. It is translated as CASSLTFGREYF.

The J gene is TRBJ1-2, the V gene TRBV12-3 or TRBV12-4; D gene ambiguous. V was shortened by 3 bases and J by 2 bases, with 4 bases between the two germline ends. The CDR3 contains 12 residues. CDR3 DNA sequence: TGTGCCAGCAGTTTCCGCAACTATGGCTACACCTTC. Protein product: CASSFRNYGYTF.

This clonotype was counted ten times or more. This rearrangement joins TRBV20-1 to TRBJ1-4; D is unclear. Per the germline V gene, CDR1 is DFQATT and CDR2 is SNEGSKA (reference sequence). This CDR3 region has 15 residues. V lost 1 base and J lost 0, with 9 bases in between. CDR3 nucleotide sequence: TGCAGTGCTAGAGGGCACCTCGCAACTAATGAAAAACTGTTTTTT. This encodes CSARGHLATNEKLFF.

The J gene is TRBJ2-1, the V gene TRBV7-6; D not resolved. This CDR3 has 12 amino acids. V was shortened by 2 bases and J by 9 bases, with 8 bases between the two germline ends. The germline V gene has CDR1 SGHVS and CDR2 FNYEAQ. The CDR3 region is CASSLSPTEQFF. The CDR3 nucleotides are TGTGCCAGCAGCTTAAGTCCCACTGAGCAGTTCTTC.

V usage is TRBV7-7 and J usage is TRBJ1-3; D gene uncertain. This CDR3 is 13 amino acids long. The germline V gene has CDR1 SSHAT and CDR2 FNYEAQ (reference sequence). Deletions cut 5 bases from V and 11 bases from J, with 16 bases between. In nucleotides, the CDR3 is TGTGCCAGCAGCCAAGGGATGTCCAGCTCCATATATTTT. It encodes CASSQGMSSSIYF.

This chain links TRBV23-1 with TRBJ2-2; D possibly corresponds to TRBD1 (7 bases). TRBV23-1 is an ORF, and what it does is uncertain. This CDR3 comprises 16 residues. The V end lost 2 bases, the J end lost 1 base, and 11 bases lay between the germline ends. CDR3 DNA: TGCGCCAGCAGTCAAGGGGGGACAGAGAACACCGGGGAGCTGTTTTTT. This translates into CASSQGGTENTGELFF.

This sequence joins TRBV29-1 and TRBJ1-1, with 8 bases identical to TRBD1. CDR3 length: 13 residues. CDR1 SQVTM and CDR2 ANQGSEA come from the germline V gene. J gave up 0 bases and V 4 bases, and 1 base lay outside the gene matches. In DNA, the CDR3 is TGCAGCGTTGGACAGGGGCTGAACACTGAAGCTTTCTTT. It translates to CSVGQGLNTEAFF.

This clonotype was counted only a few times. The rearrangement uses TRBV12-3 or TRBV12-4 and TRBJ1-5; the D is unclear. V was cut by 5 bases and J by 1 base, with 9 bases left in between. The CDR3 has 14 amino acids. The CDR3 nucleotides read TGTGCCAGCAGTGCTCTTAGGAGCAATCAGCCCCAGCATTTT. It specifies CASSALRSNQPQHF.

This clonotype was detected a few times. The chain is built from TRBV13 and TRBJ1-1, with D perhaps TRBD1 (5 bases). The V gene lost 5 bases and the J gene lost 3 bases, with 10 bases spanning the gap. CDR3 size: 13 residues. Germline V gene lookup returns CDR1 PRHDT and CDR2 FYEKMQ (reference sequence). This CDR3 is CASSPDTYTEAFF. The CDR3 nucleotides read TGTGCCAGCAGCCCGGACACCTACACTGAAGCTTTCTTT.

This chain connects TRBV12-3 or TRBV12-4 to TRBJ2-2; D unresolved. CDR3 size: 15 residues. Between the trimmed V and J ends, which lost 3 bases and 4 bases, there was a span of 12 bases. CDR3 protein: CASSFSGSGTGELFF. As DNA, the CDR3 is TGTGCCAGCAGTTTTTCGGGTTCTGGCACCGGGGAGCTGTTTTTT.

CDR3 amino acids: CASSYEKTQYF. Here the CDR3 DNA reads TGTGCCAGCAGTTATGAGAAGACCCAGTACTTC. V is TRBV6-6 and J is TRBJ2-5; D not resolved. In germline, CDR1 is MNHNY, CDR2 SVGAGI (reference sequence). With 3 bases removed from V and 6 bases from J, the gap between germline ends came to 5 bases. CDR3 length equals 11 residues.

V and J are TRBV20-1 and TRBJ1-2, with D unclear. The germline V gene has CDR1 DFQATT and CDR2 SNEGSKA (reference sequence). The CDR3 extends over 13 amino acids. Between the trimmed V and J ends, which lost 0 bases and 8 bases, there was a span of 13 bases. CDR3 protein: CSARDLQASGYTF. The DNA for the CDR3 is TGCAGTGCTAGAGATCTCCAGGCGTCGGGCTACACCTTC.

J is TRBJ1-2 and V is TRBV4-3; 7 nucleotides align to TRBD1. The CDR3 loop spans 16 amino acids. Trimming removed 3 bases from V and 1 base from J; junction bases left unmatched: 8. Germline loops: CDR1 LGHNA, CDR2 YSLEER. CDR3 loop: CASSQTGTANNYGYTF. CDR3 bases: TGCGCCAGCAGCCAGACAGGGACAGCCAATAACTATGGCTACACCTTC.

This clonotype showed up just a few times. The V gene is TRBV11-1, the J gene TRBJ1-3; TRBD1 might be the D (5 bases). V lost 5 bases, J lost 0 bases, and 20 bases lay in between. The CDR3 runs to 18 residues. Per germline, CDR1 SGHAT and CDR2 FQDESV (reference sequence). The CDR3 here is CASSGPPAGTGSGNTIYF. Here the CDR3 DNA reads TGTGCCAGCAGCGGTCCCCCAGCAGGGACGGGCTCTGGAAACACCATATATTTT.

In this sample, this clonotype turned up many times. The CDR3 is CASILSNEQFF. For the CDR3, the DNA is TGTGCCAGCATCCTTTCCAATGAGCAGTTCTTC. The chain carries TRBV27 and TRBJ2-1; D not certain. The germline V gene has CDR1 MNHEY and CDR2 SMNVEV (reference sequence). The V end was cut by 7 bases, the J end by 6 bases, with 7 bases between. This CDR3 comprises 11 residues.

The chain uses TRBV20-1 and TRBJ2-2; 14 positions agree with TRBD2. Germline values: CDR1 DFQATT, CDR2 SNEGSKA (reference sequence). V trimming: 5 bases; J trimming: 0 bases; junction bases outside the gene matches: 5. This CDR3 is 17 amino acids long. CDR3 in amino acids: CSADWTSGRTNTGELFF. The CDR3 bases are TGCAGTGCTGACTGGACTAGCGGGAGGACGAACACCGGGGAGCTGTTTTTT.

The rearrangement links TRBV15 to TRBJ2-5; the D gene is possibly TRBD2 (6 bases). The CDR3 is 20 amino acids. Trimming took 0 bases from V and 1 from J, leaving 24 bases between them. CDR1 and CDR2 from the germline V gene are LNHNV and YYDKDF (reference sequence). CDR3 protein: CATSRDLYPTRELPQETQYF. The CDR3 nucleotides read TGTGCCACCAGCAGAGATCTATACCCTACACGGGAGTTACCCCAAGAGACCCAGTACTTC.

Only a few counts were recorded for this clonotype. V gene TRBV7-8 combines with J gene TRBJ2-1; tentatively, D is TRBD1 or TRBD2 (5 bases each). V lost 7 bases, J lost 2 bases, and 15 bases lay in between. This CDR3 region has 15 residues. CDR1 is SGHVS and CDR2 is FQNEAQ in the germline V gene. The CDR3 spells CASKGAWDAYNEQFF. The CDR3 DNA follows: TGTGCCAGCAAAGGGGCCTGGGACGCCTACAATGAGCAGTTCTTC.

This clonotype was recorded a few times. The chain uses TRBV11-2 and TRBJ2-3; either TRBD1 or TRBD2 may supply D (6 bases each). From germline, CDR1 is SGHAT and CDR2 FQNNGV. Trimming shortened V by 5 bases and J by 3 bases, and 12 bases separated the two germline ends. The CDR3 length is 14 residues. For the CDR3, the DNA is TGTGCCAGCAGCCATGGGGGGCTTACAGATACGCAGTATTTT. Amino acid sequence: CASSHGGLTDTQYF.

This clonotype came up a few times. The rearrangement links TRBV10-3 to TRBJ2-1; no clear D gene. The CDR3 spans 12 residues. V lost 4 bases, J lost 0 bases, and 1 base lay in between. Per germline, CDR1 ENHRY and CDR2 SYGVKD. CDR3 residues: CAISVSYNEQFF. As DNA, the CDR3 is TGTGCCATCAGTGTCTCCTACAATGAGCAGTTCTTC.

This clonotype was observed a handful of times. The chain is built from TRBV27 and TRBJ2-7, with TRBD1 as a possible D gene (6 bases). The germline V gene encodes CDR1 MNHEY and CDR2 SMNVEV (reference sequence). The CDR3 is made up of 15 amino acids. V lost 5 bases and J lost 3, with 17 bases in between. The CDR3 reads CASSLQGFTSYEQYF. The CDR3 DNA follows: TGTGCCAGCAGTCTTCAGGGGTTCACGAGCTACGAGCAGTACTTC.

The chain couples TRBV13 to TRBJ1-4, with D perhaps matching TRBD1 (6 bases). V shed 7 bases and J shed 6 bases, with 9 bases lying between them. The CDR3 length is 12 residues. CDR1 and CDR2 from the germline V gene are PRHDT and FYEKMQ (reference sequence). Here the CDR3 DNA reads TGTGCCAGCAAGGCAGGGGATGAAAAACTGTTTTTT. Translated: CASKAGDEKLFF.

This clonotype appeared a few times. Written as DNA, the CDR3 is TGCAGCGTTGGGGCAGGGGGACCGAACACTGAAGCTTTCTTT. Translation gives CSVGAGGPNTEAFF. V gene TRBV29-1 combines with J gene TRBJ1-1; 7 bases fit TRBD1. The CDR3 is made up of 14 amino acids. Germline CDR1 reads SQVTM; CDR2 reads ANQGSEA. V shed 4 bases and J 1 base; nucleotides not matched to a gene: 6. Complete variable domain (other parts from reference TRBV29-1 and TRBJ1-1): SAVISQKPSRDICQRGTSLTIQCQVDSQVTMMFWYRQQPGQSLTLIATANQGSEATYESGFVIDKFPISRPNLTFSTLTVSNMSPEDSSIYLCSVGAGGPNTEAFFGQGTRLTVV.

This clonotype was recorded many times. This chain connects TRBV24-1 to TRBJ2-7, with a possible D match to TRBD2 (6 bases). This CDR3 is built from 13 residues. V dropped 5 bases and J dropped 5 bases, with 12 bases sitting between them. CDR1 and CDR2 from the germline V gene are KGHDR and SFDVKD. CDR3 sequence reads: CATSAIGGNEQYF. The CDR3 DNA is TGTGCCACCAGTGCCATCGGAGGGAACGAGCAGTACTTC.